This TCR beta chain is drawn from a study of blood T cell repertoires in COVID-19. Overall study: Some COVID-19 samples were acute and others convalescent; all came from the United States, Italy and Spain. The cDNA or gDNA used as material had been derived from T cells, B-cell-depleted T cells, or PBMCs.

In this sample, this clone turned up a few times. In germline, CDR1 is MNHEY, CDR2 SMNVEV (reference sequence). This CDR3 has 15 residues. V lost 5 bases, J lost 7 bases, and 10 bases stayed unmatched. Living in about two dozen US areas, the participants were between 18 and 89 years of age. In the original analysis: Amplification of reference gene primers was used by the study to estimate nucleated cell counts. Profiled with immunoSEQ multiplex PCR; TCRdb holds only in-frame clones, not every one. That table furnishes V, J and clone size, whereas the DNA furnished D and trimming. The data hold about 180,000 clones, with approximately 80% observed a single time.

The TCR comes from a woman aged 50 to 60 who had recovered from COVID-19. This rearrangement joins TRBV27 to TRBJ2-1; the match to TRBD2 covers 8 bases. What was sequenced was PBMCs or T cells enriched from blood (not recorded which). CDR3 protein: CASSVSGMIGNEQFF. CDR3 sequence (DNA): TGTGCCAGCAGTGTTAGCGGGATGATTGGAAATGAGCAGTTCTTC.